This T cell receptor beta chain was captured in a study of cytomegalovirus exposure and HLA in healthy donors. Study in general: In a previous analysis, 110 million or so unique TCR beta sequences were found from approximately 180 million T cells.

On this clone itself: The antigen is unknown.

The PCR made use of 60 Vbeta and 13 Jbeta primers. Libraries were prepared by immunoSEQ multiplex PCR; TCRdb keeps only in-frame clonotypes and omits some of them. The sample totals some 48,000 clones; its top ten clones hold 2.1%. Per germline, CDR1 MGHRA and CDR2 YSYEKL. V was pared by 1 base and J by 4 bases, with 13 bases between. The CDR3 length is 15 residues. General study points: TCR beta V- and J-gene trimming was later associated with a missense DCLRE1C variant. Segments of the TCR beta V type were, in most cases, productive about 87% or about 30% of the time in an earlier analysis. Most subjects' HLA-A and HLA-B alleles were reportedly predicted from TCR beta sequences.

The sample was PBMCs. This chain uses TRBV4-1 with TRBJ1-2; D possibly corresponds to TRBD1 (6 bases). The sequence was collected from a middle-aged woman in good health and CMV-seronegative. The CDR3 bases are TGCGCCAGCAGCCAAGTACAGGGCCCCACCTATGGCTACACCTTC. Translation gives CASSQVQGPTYGYTF.